Given below is one T cell receptor (beta chain) in context. Germline V gives CDR1 SGHTA, CDR2 FQGNSA. CDR3 size: 15 residues. V was clipped by 4 bases and J by 1 base; unmatched bases: 3. Sequenced by immunoSEQ multiplex PCR; TCRdb stores in-frame clones only, minus some. The sample has 55,000 to 75,000 clones; more than 70% are singletons. This sample was included in a study of technical replicates of blood from several donors. The TCR originated in a human donor in good health. Some clones in this sample may be carry-over from other donors' samples. V usage is TRBV7-2 and J usage is TRBJ2-1, with 8 bases lining up with TRBD1. Sequenced material: PBMCs. The CDR3 DNA sequence: TGTGCCAGCAGCTCGAGACAGGGGTCCTACAATGAGCAGTTCTTC. Its protein is CASSSRQGSYNEQFF.